This TCR beta chain was recovered during a study of blood T cell repertoires in COVID-19 (dated by TCRdb to about 2020). With regard to the full study: Collaborator samples came from the United States, Italy and Spain and covered acute and convalescent phases of COVID-19. The material from the prospective study consisted of cDNA or gDNA derived from T cells, B-cell-depleted T cells, or PBMCs. Subjects who had been exposed to COVID-19, were actively infected with it, or had recovered from it provided the deeply sampled blood TCRbeta repertoires that made up the dataset. The repertoires were released in a freely available public database meant as a resource for research on the immune response to SARS-CoV-2. The samples were drawn from the first 160 participants of the ongoing ImmuneRACE study and from 1,254 subjects provided by 6 global collaborators. Sample metadata almost always included a de-identified subject ID, COVID-19 status, age in years and sex. HLA class I and class II types, where available, came from metadata supplied by the sample provider rather than from assay-based typing. Paper-wide results and their limitations: The amount of clinical and demographic metadata varied by source and participant and was provided uncurated.

As regards this clone: It has no known antigen specificity. Base-call qualities are not available, and no considerably larger clone is one nucleotide away.

Whole blood was collected in K2EDTA tubes by collaborating institutions according to the institutions' own protocols. For TCRbeta analysis, collaborators shipped samples in one of three forms: frozen whole blood, isolated PBMCs, or DNA extracted from either of those sample types. The germline V gene provides CDR1 SGHRS and CDR2 YFSETQ. Trimming costs V 0 bases and J 1 base, and their ends lie 12 bases apart. The CDR3 runs 16 amino acids, cysteine and phenylalanine included. Only the CDR3 region is kept as DNA, spanning 48 bases read in frame from base 1. TCRbeta CDR3 regions were amplified from genomic DNA using the immunoSEQ Assay, a bias-controlled multiplex PCR. Processing in the source paper ran as follows. Within the assay, amplification of reference gene primers was used to estimate how many nucleated cells each sample contained. Sequence reads were collapsed and filtered to measure the absolute abundance of every unique TCRbeta CDR3 rearrangement. For each sample, productive Simpson clonality was calculated by taking the square root of Simpson's diversity index across productive rearrangements. TCRdb holds this immuneACCESS table with in-frame rearrangements only. Some clones are missing; in checked studies, unresolved V genes explain under half, and the rest has no known cause. V, J and clone size derive from that table, while D and trimming were established from the DNA sequence. The sample yields approximately 70,000 clones; 85% to 90% were counted once. 1% to 1.5% of the sample is held by the ten biggest clonotypes.

The chain uses TRBV5-1 and TRBJ2-3, and possibly TRBD2, on 6 matching bases. Input material: peripheral blood. This TCR came from a woman aged 55-70 years with acute or convalescent COVID-19. The sequenced DNA: TGCGCCAGCAGCTTGGGTGGCGCGGGGCGCACAGATACGCAGTATTTT. This yields the protein CASSLGGAGRTDTQYF. Outside the CDR3, residues come from the reference TRBV5-1 and TRBJ2-3 proteins, so the full variable domain is: KAGVTQTPRYLIKTRGQQVTLSCSPISGHRSVSWYQQTPGQGLQFLFEYFSETQRNKGNFPGRFSGRQFSNSRSEMNVSTLELGDSALYLCASSLGGAGRTDTQYFGPGTRLTVL.